This T cell receptor beta chain stems from a study of T and B cells in COVID-19 patients. Overall study: Peripheral blood came from COVID-19 patients with active infection or after recovery. Most recovered patients had mild to moderate COVID-19 treated as outpatients. Study results and limitations: Early severe-case samples and blood from mildly ill patients during symptoms were in short supply. Active COVID-19 showed highly clonal TRB repertoires; recovery showed diversity and richness above healthy donors.

Notes on this clonotype: Its matching antigen is unknown.

BIOMED2 TRB-A/B primer pools were used in multiplex TRB PCR. TCRdb re-analysed the multiplex PCR reads in MiXCR, keeping a single row per CDR3 protein. The sample lists roughly 6,900 distinct CDR3 sequences; about a third were seen once. Each TRB amplification used roughly 230-550 ng of genomic DNA from blood. The sample comprised blood. The receptor was derived from a human donor who had recovered from COVID-19.

The CDR3, as DNA: TGTGCCAGTAGTATAGAAACAGCCTATGGCTACACCTTC. It specifies CASSIETAYGYTF. The chain combines TRBV19 with TRBJ1-2, with unresolved D. CDR3 length equals 13 residues. V was pared by 0 bases and J by 4 bases, with 6 bases between. Germline V CDR1 and CDR2: LNHDA, SQIVND (reference sequence).